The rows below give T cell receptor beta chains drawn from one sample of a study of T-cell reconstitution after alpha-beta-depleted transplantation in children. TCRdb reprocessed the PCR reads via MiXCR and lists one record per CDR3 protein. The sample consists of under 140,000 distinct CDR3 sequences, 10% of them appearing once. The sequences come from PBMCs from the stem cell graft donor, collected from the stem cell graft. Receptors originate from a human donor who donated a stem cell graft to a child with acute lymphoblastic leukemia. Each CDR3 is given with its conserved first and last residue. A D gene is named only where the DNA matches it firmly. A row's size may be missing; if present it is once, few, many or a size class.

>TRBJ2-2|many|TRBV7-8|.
CASSGTPAAGELFF
TGTGCCAGCAGCGGGACCCCGGCCGCCGGGGAGCTGTTTTTT
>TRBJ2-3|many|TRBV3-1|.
CASSQDAGKRSTDTQYF
TGTGCCAGCAGCCAAGATGCCGGAAAACGAAGCACAGATACGCAGTATTTT
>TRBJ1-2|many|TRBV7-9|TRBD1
CASSLGDRANTF
TGTGCCAGCAGCTTAGGGGACAGGGCGAACACCTTC
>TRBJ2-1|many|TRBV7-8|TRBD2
CAAGGNKDEQFF
TGTGCCGCGGGGGGCAACAAGGATGAGCAGTTCTTC
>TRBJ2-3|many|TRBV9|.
CASSVNVSPLHTQYF
TGTGCCAGCAGCGTTAACGTCTCTCCCCTGCATACGCAGTATTTT
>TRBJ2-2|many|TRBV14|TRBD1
CASSPGGAGTGELFF
TGTGCCAGCAGTCCAGGGGGCGCGGGGACCGGGGAGCTGTTTTTT
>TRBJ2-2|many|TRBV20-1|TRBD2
CSARDFSGSNTGELFF
TGCAGTGCTAGAGATTTTAGCGGGTCGAACACCGGGGAGCTGTTTTTT
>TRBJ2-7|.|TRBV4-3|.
CASSQDTQSIYEQYF
TGCGCCAGCAGCCAAGATACGCAGTCGATCTACGAGCAGTACTTC
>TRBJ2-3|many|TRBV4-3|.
CASSQVRASRTDTQYF
TGCGCCAGCAGCCAAGTCCGAGCGAGCCGGACAGATACGCAGTATTTT
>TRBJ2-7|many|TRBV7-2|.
CASSIKSGPSSYEQYF
TGTGCCAGCAGCATCAAGTCGGGGCCGAGCTCCTACGAGCAGTACTTC
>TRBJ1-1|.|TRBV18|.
CASSEMEKDTEAFF
TGTGCCAGCTCAGAGATGGAGAAGGACACTGAAGCTTTCTTT
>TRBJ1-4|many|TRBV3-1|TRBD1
CASRRDRGNEKLFF
TGTGCCAGCAGACGGGACAGGGGGAATGAAAAACTGTTTTTT
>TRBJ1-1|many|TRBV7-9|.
CASSFRATNTEAFF
TGTGCCAGCAGCTTCAGGGCCACGAACACTGAAGCTTTCTTT
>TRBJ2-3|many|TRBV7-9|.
CASSLRQAQDTQYF
TGTGCCAGCAGCTTACGGCAGGCCCAGGATACGCAGTATTTT